The 23 T cell receptor beta chains below were found in one sample sequenced in a study of T cells in Graves' hyperthyroidism and ophthalmopathy. There were TCR beta CDR3 regions amplified from RNA transcripts. The TCR CDR3 was amplified in a first-round RT-PCR using the HTBI primer set. One entry per CDR3 protein results from TCRdb running MiXCR on the multiplex PCR reads. Of roughly 800,000 distinct CDR3 sequences listed, 38% were seen once; the top ten hold about 9%. The sequenced sample was blood. The source of these receptors is a man aged 18 to 30 with Graves' hyperthyroidism.

The chain couples TRBV6-7 to TRBJ1-5; TRBD1 matches 8 bases. TRBV6-7 is an ORF; its function is uncertain. This CDR3 comprises 14 residues. Trimming removed 8 bases from V and 5 bases from J; junction bases left unmatched: 8. The CDR3 DNA is TGTGCCAGCCGCTTGGACAGGGTCGATCAGCCCCAGCATTTT. This codes for CASRLDRVDQPQHF.

In DNA form, the CDR3 reads TGCGCCAGCAGCCAACGGGACGAGCAGTACTTC. This sequence encodes CASSQRDEQYF. The J gene is TRBJ2-7, the V gene TRBV4-3; D uncertain. Germline lookup yields CDR1 LGHNA and CDR2 YSLEER. Trimming shortened V by 2 bases and J by 5 bases, and 4 bases separated the two germline ends. This CDR3 spans 11 amino acids.

The V and J genes are TRBV18 and TRBJ1-1, with D possibly matching TRBD1 (5 bases). Germline V gene data show CDR1 as KGHSH and CDR2 as LQKENI. V shed 2 bases and J shed 6 bases, with 13 bases lying between them. CDR3 length: 14 amino acids. The CDR3 nucleotides are TGTGCCAGCTCACCAGCAGGGATCGTAGCTGAAGCTTTCTTT. This codes for CASSPAGIVAEAFF.

This clonotype was seen only a few times. V usage is TRBV6-1 and J usage is TRBJ1-4; possibly TRBD1 for D (6 bases). CDR3 length: 11 residues. Germline V gene sequence: CDR1 MNHNS, CDR2 SASEGT. Trimming removed 6 bases at V and 8 bases at J, with 7 bases between. The chain's CDR3 is CASRQGEKLFF. The DNA of the CDR3 is TGTGCCAGCAGGCAGGGGGAAAAACTGTTTTTT.

In its sample, this clonotype was seen many times. This chain joins TRBV9 and TRBJ2-7, with 9 nucleotides matching TRBD2. This CDR3 spans 15 amino acids. Losses at the gene ends were 4 bases for V and 3 bases for J; bases not matched to a gene: 8. The germline CDR1 and CDR2 sequences are SGDLS and YYNGEE. The CDR3 DNA follows: TGTGCCAGCAGCCCGTGGGGAGCGGGGGGCTACGAGCAGTACTTC. Translated, it gives CASSPWGAGGYEQYF.

The chain recombines TRBV13 with TRBJ2-7; 7 nucleotides align to TRBD2. The CDR3 sequence is 15 residues long. Germline V gene lookup returns CDR1 PRHDT and CDR2 FYEKMQ (reference sequence). J gave up 4 bases and V 1 base, and 7 bases lay outside the gene matches. The DNA of the CDR3 is TGTGCCAGCAGCTTAGTAGCGGGCGCCGGGTACGAGCAGTACTTC. Encoded protein: CASSLVAGAGYEQYF.

The sample holds many counts of this clonotype. This chain uses TRBV15 with TRBJ1-5; possible D gene TRBD1, 5 bases. In germline, CDR1 is LNHNV, CDR2 YYDKDF (reference sequence). Trimming removed 3 bases from V and 4 bases from J, with 16 bases in between. The CDR3 is 16 residues long. This CDR3 is CATSRGGFEGNQPQHF. DNA for the CDR3: TGTGCCACCAGCAGGGGGGGATTTGAAGGGAATCAGCCCCAGCATTTT.

This chain joins TRBV10-3 and TRBJ1-1; maybe TRBD1 (5 bases). Germline CDR1 is ENHRY and CDR2 is SYGVKD. V lost 4 bases, J lost 6 bases, and 21 bases lay in between. CDR3 length equals 16 residues. CDR3: CAISGASGTGKPEAFF. In nucleotides, the CDR3 is TGTGCCATCAGTGGGGCCAGCGGGACGGGGAAGCCTGAAGCTTTCTTT.

This clonotype was seen repeatedly, ten times or more. The chain is built from TRBV29-1 and TRBJ2-7; D gene unclear. This CDR3 comprises 12 residues. Germline loops: CDR1 SQVTM, CDR2 ANQGSEA. Trimming took 6 bases from V and 6 from J, leaving 15 bases between them. CDR3 bases: TGCAGCGTCCGGCCCCAAACCGGCGAGCAGTACTTC. Protein: CSVRPQTGEQYF.

This chain links TRBV9 with TRBJ2-7; TRBD1 aligns across 9 bases. J gave up 5 bases and V 3 bases, and 9 bases lay outside the gene matches. The CDR3 consists of 15 residues. The germline V gene has CDR1 SGDLS and CDR2 YYNGEE. For the CDR3, the DNA is TGTGCCAGCAGCGCGGAGACAGGGGGAACTGACGAGCAGTACTTC. Its translation is CASSAETGGTDEQYF. Together with reference TRBV9 and TRBJ2-7, the CDR3 gives the full variable domain: DSGVTQTPKHLITATGQRVTLRCSPRSGDLSVYWYQQSLDQGLQFLIQYYNGEERAKGNILERFSAQQFPDLHSELNLSSLELGDSALYFCASSAETGGTDEQYFGPGTRLTVT.

To note about this clonotype: The junction differs from germline at one of its ends, possibly a read error. The rearrangement joins TRBV2 to TRBJ1-5; D possibly corresponds to TRBD1 (5 bases). The CDR3 consists of 16 residues. Germline values: CDR1 SNHLY, CDR2 FYNNEI. The CDR3 DNA follows: TGCGCCAGCAGCCAACCTCCGGCGGGGGACCCCCAGCCCCAGCATTTT. Its translation is CASSQPPAGDPQPQHF.

Turning to this clonotype: Being one base from a much bigger clone, this may be a read error. This CDR3 reads CAISELGRGQETQYF. CDR3 DNA: TGTGCCATCAGTGAGTTGGGCAGGGGCCAAGAGACCCAGTACTTC. J is TRBJ2-5 and V is TRBV10-3; maybe TRBD1 (6 bases). The CDR3 covers 15 residues. V lost 1 base to trimming and J lost 1 base, with 10 bases between them. CDR1 and CDR2 from the germline V gene are ENHRY and SYGVKD.

V and J are TRBV9 and TRBJ1-1, with D perhaps matching TRBD1 (5 bases). This CDR3 spans 13 amino acids. Germline CDR1 reads SGDLS; CDR2 reads YYNGEE. V dropped 3 bases and J dropped 4 bases, with 10 bases sitting between them. The CDR3 protein is CASSGGRTTEAFF. The CDR3 DNA sequence: TGTGCCAGCAGCGGGGGACGGACCACTGAAGCTTTCTTT.

The rearrangement joins TRBV7-9 to TRBJ2-7; tentatively, D is TRBD1 or TRBD2 (6 bases each). CDR1 and CDR2 (germline): SEHNR, FQNEAQ (reference sequence). V was clipped by 7 bases and J by 5 bases, with 15 bases between them. The CDR3 is made up of 13 amino acids. The CDR3 spells CASTGTEGDEQYF. As DNA, the CDR3 is TGTGCCAGCACAGGGACGGAGGGGGACGAGCAGTACTTC.

The chain links TRBV19 to TRBJ1-2; D not certain. The germline gives CDR1 LNHDA, CDR2 SQIVND (reference sequence). Trimming removed 3 bases at V and 3 bases at J, with 14 bases between. The CDR3 has 15 amino acids. The CDR3 region has the DNA TGTGCCAGTAGTATCCAATCGGGGAAGGACTATGGCTACACCTTC. This translates into CASSIQSGKDYGYTF.

The chain combines TRBV7-9 with TRBJ1-4, with D maybe TRBD1 (5 bases). The V gene lost 4 bases and the J gene lost 15 bases, with 12 bases spanning the gap. Germline lookup yields CDR1 SEHNR and CDR2 FQNEAQ (reference sequence). The CDR3 is 11 residues long. Written as DNA, the CDR3 is TGTGCCAGCAGCTCACCGGGACCTGTGTTTTTT. This gives the protein CASSSPGPVFF. Drawing the rest from reference TRBV7-9 and TRBJ1-4, the complete variable domain is DTGVSQNPRHKITKRGQNVTFRCDPISEHNRLYWYRQTLGQGPEFLTYFQNEAQLEKSRLLSDRFSAERPKGSFSTLEIQRTEQGDSAMYLCASSSPGPVFFGSGTQLSVL.

This clonotype was counted at least ten times. This chain connects TRBV7-9 to TRBJ1-2; 11 bases match TRBD1. The CDR3 runs 16 residues. Germline V lookup: CDR1 SEHNR, CDR2 FQNEAQ (reference sequence). With 5 bases clipped from V and 4 bases from J, the junction kept 9 bases outside the gene matches. The CDR3 reads CASSPGQGATPYGYTF. For the CDR3, the DNA is TGTGCCAGCAGCCCAGGACAGGGGGCGACCCCCTATGGCTACACCTTC.

V gene TRBV5-6 combines with J gene TRBJ2-2; possible D gene TRBD1, 6 bases. CDR3 size: 17 residues. V dropped 4 bases and J dropped 2 bases, with 18 bases sitting between them. In germline, CDR1 is SGHDT, CDR2 YYEEEE. CDR3: CASSHVTGSHNTGELFF. The CDR3, as DNA: TGTGCCAGCAGCCACGTGACAGGTTCCCACAACACCGGGGAGCTGTTTTTT.

This clonotype was detected only a few times. The V gene is TRBV5-1, the J gene TRBJ2-7; 7 nucleotides line up with TRBD2. Looked up from germline, CDR1 is SGHRS and CDR2 is YFSETQ. The CDR3 loop spans 15 amino acids. The V and J ends lost 0 bases and 1 base, in that order; junction bases with no gene match: 4. The CDR3 DNA is TGCGCCAGCAGCTTGGAAACTAGCGAGTCCTACGAGCAGTACTTC. Translating it yields CASSLETSESYEQYF.

This chain joins TRBV20-1 and TRBJ2-3; 8 bases map to TRBD1. The CDR3 is 13 amino acids. V lost 6 bases, J lost 0 bases, and 2 bases stayed unmatched. Germline V lookup: CDR1 DFQATT, CDR2 SNEGSKA (reference sequence). The CDR3 sequence is CSAGTGSTDTQYF. In DNA form, the CDR3 reads TGCAGTGCGGGGACAGGTAGCACAGATACGCAGTATTTT.

V and J are TRBV7-8 and TRBJ1-3; D is unresolved. Germline CDR1 is SGHVS and CDR2 is FQNEAQ. The CDR3 loop spans 16 amino acids. Deletions cut 1 base from V and 0 bases from J, with 10 bases between. CDR3 in amino acids: CASSLEERLSGNTIYF. DNA for the CDR3: TGTGCCAGCAGCTTAGAGGAAAGACTCTCTGGAAACACCATATATTTT.

The rearrangement uses TRBV7-9 and TRBJ2-2, with D possibly called TRBD1 or TRBD2 (5 bases each). The CDR3 runs to 15 residues. Looked up from germline, CDR1 is SEHNR and CDR2 is FQNEAQ (reference sequence). Trimming stripped 3 bases from V and 6 bases from J, with 14 bases between. The CDR3 region has the DNA TGTGCCAGCAGCTTGGAGGCAGGGCAACCCGGGGAGCTGTTTTTT. Protein sequence: CASSLEAGQPGELFF.

This clonotype was picked up many times. The chain uses TRBV7-8 and TRBJ2-7, with a possible D match to TRBD2 (5 bases). The CDR3 is 14 amino acids. Germline V lookup: CDR1 SGHVS, CDR2 FQNEAQ. Trimming removed 5 bases at V and 4 bases at J, with 15 bases between. The CDR3 DNA reads as TGTGCCAGCAGCCTGGACTTACAACATTACGAGCAGTACTTC. Its translation: CASSLDLQHYEQYF.